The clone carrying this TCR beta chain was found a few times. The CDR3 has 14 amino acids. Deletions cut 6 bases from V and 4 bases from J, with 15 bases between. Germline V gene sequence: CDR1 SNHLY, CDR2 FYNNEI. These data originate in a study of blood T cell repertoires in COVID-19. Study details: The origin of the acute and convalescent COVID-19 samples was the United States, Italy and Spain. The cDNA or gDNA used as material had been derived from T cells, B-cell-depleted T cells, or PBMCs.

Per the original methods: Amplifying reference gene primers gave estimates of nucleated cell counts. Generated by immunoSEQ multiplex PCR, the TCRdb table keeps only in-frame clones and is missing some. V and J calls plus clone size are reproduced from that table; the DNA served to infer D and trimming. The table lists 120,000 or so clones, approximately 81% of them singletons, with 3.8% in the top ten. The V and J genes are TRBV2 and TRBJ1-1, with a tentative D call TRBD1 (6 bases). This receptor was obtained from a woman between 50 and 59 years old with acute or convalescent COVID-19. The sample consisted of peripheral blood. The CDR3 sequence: CASRTQGDATEAFF. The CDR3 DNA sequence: TGTGCCAGCAGGACACAGGGAGATGCCACTGAAGCTTTCTTT.